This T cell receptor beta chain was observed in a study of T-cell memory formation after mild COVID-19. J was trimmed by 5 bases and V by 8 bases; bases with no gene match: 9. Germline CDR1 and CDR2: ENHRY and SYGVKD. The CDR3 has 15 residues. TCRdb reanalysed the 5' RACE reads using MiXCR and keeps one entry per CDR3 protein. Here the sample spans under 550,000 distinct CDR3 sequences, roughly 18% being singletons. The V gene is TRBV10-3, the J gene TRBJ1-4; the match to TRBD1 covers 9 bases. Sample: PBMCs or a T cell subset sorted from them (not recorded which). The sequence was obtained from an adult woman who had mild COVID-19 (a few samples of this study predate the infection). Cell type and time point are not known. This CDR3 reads CAIGPTGTGNEKLFF. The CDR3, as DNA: TGTGCCATCGGTCCGACCGGGACAGGGAATGAAAAACTGTTTTTT.